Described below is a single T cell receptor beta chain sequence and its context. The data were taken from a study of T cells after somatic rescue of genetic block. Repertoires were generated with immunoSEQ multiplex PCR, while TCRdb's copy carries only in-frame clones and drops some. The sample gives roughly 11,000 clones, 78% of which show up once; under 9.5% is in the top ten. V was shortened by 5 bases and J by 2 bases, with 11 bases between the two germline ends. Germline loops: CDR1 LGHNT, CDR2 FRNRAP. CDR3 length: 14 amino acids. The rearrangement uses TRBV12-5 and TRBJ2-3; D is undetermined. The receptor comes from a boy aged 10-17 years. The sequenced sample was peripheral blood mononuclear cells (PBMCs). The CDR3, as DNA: TGTGCTAGTGGTCCACCCCCCATCACAGATACGCAGTATTTT. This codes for CASGPPPITDTQYF.